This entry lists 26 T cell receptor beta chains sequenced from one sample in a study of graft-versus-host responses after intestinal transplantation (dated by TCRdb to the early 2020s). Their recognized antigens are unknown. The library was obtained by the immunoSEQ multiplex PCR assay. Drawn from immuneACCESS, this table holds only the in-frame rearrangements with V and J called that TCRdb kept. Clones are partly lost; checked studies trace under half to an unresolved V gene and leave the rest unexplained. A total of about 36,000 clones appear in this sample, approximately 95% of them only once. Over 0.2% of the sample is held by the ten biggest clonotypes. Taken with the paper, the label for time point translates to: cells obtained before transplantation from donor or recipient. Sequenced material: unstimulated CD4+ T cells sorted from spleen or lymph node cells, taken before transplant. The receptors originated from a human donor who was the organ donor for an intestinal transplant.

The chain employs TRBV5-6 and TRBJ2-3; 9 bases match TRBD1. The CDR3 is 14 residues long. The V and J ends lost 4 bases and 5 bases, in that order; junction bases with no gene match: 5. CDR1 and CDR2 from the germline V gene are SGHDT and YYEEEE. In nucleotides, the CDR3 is TGTGCCAGCAGCCGGGACAGGGAAGGAGATACGCAGTATTTT. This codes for CASSRDREGDTQYF.

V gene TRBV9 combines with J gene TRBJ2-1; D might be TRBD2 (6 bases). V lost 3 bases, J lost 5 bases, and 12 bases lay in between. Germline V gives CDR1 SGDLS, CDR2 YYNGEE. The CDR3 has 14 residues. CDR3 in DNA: TGTGCCAGCAGCGGAGGGACTCGAGACAATGAGCAGTTCTTC. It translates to CASSGGTRDNEQFF.

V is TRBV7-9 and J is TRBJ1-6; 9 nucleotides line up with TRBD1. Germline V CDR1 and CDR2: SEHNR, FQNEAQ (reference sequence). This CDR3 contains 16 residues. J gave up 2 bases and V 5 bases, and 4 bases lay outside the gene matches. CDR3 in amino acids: CASSPGQGPYNSPLHF. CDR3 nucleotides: TGTGCCAGCAGCCCGGGACAGGGACCCTATAATTCACCCCTCCACTTT.

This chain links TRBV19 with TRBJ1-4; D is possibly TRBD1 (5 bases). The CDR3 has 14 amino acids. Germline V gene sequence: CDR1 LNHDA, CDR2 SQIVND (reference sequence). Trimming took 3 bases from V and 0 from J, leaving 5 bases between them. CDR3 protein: CASSMGATNEKLFF. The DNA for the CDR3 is TGTGCCAGTAGTATGGGGGCAACTAATGAAAAACTGTTTTTT.

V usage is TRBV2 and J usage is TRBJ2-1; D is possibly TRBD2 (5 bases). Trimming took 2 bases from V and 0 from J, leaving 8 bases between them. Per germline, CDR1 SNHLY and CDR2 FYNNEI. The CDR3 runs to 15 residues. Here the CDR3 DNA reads TGTGCCAGCAGTGAATCGGGGAGCTCCTACAATGAGCAGTTCTTC. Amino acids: CASSESGSSYNEQFF.

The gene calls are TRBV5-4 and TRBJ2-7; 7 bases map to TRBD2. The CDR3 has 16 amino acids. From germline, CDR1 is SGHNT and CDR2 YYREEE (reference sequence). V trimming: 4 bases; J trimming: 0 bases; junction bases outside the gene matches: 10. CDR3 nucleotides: TGTGCCAGCAGCCGGGGAGGGCAGCTGAGCTCCTACGAGCAGTACTTC. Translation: CASSRGGQLSSYEQYF.

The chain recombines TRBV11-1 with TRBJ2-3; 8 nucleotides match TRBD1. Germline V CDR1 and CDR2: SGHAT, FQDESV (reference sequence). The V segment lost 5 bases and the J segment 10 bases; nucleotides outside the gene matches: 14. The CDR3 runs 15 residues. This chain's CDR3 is CASSRTGLTGIAQYF. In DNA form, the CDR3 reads TGTGCCAGCAGCAGGACAGGGCTCACAGGAATAGCGCAGTATTTT.

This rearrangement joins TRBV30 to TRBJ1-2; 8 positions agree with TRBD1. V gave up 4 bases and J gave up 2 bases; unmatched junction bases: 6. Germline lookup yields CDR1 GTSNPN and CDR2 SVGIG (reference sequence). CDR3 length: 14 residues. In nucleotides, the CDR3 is TGTGCCTGGATGGGACAGGCGAAGAACTATGGCTACACCTTC. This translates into CAWMGQAKNYGYTF.

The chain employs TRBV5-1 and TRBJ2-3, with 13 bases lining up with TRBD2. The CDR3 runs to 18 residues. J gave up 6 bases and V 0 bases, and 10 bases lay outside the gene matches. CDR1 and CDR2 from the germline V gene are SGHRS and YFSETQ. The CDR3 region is CASSLAITSGGARDTQYF. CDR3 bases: TGCGCCAGCAGCTTGGCGATTACTAGCGGGGGGGCTAGGGATACGCAGTATTTT.

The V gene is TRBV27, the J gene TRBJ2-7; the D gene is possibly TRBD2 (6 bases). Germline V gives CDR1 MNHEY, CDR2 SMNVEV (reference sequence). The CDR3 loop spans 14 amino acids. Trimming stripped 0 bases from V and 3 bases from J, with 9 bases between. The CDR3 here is CASSLSGRDYEQYF. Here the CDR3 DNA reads TGTGCCAGCAGTTTATCAGGGCGGGACTACGAGCAGTACTTC.

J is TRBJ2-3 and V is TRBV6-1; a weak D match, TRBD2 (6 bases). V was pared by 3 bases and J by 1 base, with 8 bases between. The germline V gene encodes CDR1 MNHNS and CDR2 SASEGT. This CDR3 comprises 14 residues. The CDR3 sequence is CASSERGGTDTQYF. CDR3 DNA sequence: TGTGCCAGCAGTGAGCGGGGAGGCACAGATACGCAGTATTTT.

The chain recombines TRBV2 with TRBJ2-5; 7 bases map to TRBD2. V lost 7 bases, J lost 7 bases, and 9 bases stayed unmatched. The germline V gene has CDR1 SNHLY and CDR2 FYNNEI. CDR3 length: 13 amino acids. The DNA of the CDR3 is TGTGCCAGCAAGCGGGATCTAGGAGGGACCCAGTACTTC. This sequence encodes CASKRDLGGTQYF.

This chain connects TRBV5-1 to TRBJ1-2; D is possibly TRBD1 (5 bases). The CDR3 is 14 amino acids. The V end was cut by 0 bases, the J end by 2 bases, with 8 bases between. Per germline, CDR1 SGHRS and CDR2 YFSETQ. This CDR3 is CASSLAQENYGYTF. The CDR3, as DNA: TGCGCCAGCAGCTTGGCACAGGAAAACTATGGCTACACCTTC.

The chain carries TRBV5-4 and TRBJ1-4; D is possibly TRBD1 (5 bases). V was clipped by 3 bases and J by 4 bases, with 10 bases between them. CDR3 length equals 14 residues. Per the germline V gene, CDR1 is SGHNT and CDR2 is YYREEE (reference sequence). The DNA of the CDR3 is TGTGCCAGCAGCTCCGGGGCTCTTAATGAAAAACTGTTTTTT. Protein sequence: CASSSGALNEKLFF.

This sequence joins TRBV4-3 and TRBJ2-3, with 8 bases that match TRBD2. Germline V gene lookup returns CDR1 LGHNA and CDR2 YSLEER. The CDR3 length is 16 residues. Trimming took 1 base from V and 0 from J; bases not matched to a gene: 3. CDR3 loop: CASSQVPSGSTDTQYF. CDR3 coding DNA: TGCGCCAGCAGCCAAGTCCCTAGCGGGAGCACAGATACGCAGTATTTT.

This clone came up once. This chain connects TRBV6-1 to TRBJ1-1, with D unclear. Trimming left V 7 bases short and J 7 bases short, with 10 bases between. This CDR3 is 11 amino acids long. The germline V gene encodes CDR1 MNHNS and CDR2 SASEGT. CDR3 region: CASTAGLEAFF. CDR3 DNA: TGTGCCAGCACTGCAGGCCTTGAAGCTTTCTTT.

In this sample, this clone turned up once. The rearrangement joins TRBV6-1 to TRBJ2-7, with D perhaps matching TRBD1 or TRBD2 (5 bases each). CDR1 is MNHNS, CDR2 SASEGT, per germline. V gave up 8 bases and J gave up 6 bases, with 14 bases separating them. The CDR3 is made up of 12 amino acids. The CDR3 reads CASDQGVGEQYF. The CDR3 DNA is TGTGCCAGCGATCAGGGAGTGGGCGAGCAGTACTTC.

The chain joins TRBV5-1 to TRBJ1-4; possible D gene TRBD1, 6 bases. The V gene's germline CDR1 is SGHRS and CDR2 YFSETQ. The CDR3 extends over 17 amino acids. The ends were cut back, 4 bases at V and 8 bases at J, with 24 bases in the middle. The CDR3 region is CASSQAGGAKSAEKLFF. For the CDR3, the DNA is TGCGCCAGCAGCCAGGCTGGGGGCGCGAAATCAGCGGAAAAACTGTTTTTT.

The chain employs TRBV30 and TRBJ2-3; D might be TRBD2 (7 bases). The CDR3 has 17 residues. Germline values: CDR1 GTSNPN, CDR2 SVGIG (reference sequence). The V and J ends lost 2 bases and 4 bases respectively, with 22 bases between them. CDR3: CAWSKGRTRGSPDTQYF. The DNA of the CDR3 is TGTGCCTGGAGTAAGGGAAGGACTAGGGGGTCCCCAGATACGCAGTATTTT. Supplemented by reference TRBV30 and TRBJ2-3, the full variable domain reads SQTIHQWPATLVQPVGSPLSLECTVEGTSNPNLYWYRQAAGRGLQLLFYSVGIGQISSEVPQNLSASRPQDRQFILSSKKLLLSDSGFYLCAWSKGRTRGSPDTQYFGPGTRLTVL.

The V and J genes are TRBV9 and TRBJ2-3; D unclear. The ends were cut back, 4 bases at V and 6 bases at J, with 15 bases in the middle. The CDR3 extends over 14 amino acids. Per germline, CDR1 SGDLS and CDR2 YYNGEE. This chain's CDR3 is CASSLSPIGDTQYF. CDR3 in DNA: TGTGCCAGCAGCCTGAGCCCCATCGGCGATACGCAGTATTTT.

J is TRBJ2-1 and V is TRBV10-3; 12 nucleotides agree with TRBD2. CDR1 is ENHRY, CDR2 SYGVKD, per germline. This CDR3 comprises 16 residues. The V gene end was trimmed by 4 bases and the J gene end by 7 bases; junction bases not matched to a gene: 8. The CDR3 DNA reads TGTGCCATCAGTGGTTCTAGCGGGGGGGCACAAAATGAGCAGTTCTTC. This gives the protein CAISGSSGGAQNEQFF.

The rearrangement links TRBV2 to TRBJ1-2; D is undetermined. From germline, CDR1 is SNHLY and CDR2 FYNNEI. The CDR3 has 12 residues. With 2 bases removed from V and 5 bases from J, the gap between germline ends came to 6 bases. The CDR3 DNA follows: TGTGCCAGCAGTGAATTCCGATATGGCTACACCTTC. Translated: CASSEFRYGYTF.

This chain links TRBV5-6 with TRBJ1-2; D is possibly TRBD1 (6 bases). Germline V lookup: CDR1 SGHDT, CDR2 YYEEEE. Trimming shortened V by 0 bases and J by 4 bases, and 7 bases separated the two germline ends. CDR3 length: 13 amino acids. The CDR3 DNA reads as TGTGCCAGCAGCTTGGACAGGGTCTATGGCTACACCTTC. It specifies CASSLDRVYGYTF.

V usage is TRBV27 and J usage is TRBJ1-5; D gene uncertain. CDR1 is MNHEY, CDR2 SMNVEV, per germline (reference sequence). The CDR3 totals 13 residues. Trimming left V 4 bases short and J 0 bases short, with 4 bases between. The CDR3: CASSSYSNQPQHF. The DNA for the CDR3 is TGTGCCAGCAGTTCTTATAGCAATCAGCCCCAGCATTTT.

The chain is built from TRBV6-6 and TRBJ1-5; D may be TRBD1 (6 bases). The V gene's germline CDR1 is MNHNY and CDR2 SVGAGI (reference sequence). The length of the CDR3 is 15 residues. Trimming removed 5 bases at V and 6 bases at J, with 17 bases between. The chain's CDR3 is CASSGGGLRGQPQHF. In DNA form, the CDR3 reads TGTGCCAGCAGTGGCGGGGGCCTAAGGGGTCAGCCCCAGCATTTT.

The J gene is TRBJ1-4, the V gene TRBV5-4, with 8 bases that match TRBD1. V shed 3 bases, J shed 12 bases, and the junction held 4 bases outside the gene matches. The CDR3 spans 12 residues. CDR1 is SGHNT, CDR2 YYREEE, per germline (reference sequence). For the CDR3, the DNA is TGTGCCAGCAGCTCCGGACAGGGTGAACTGTTTTTT. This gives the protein CASSSGQGELFF. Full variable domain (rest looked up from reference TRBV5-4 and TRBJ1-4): ETGVTQSPTHLIKTRGQQVTLRCSSQSGHNTVSWYQQALGQGPQFIFQYYREEENGRGNFPPRFSGLQFPNYSSELNVNALELDDSALYLCASSSGQGELFFGSGTQLSVL.